This T cell receptor beta chain was identified in a study of cytomegalovirus exposure and HLA in healthy donors. General study points: The study recorded 150 to 200 TCR beta chains that were cytomegalovirus-associated. In an earlier analysis, productive rearrangement rates for most beta V segments clustered near 90% or 30%.

V lost 2 bases and J lost 0, with 16 bases in between. The CDR3 loop spans 16 amino acids. Germline V gene data show CDR1 as GTSNPN and CDR2 as SVGIG (reference sequence). Worth noting for this clone: Its antigen is not identified.

60 Vbeta and 13 Jbeta primers were used in PCR. TCRdb's table, derived via immunoSEQ multiplex PCR, lists solely in-frame clones and lacks some. Recorded for this sample: over 110,000 clones. This TCR came from a male donor in good health and CMV-seronegative. J is TRBJ1-1 and V is TRBV30, with D perhaps matching TRBD1 (6 bases). The sample was PBMCs. CDR3 in amino acids: CAWSQTTTGLNTEAFF. CDR3 sequence (DNA): TGTGCCTGGAGTCAAACTACGACAGGACTGAACACTGAAGCTTTCTTT.